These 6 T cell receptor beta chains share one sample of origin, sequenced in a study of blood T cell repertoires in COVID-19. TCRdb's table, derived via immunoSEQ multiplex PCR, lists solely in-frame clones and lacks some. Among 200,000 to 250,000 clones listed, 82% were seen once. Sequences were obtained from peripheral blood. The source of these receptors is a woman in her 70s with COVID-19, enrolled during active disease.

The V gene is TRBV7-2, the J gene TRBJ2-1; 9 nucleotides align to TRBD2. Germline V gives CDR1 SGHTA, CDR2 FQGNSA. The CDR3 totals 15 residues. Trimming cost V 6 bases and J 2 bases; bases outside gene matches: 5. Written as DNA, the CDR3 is TGTGCCAGCAGTCCGGGACTAGCTCCCTACAATGAGCAGTTCTTC. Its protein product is CASSPGLAPYNEQFF. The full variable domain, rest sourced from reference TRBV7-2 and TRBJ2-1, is GAGVSQSPSNKVTEKGKDVELRCDPISGHTALYWYRQSLGQGLEFLIYFQGNSAPDKSGLPSDRFSAERTGGSVSTLTIQRTQQEDSAVYLCASSPGLAPYNEQFFGPGTRLTVL.

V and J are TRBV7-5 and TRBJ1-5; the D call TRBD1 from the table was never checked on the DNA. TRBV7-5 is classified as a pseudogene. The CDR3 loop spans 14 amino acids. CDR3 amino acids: CATISDRMAQPQHF. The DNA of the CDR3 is TGTGCCACAATATCGGACAGGATGGCTCAGCCCCAGCATTTT.

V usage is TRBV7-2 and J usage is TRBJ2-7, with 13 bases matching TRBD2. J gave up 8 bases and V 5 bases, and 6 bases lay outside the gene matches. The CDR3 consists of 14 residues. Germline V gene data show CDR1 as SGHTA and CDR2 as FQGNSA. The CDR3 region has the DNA TGTGCCAGCAGCGCCGGGACTAGCGGGACCAAGCAGTACTTC. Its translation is CASSAGTSGTKQYF.

Here the CDR3 DNA reads TGTGCCAGCAGCCCTCCAGGGGCCAGGGGGCAATATGGCTACACCTTC. This gives the protein CASSPPGARGQYGYTF. The chain combines TRBV7-2 with TRBJ1-2; 8 positions agree with TRBD1. With 5 bases clipped from V and 5 bases from J, the junction kept 13 bases outside the gene matches. CDR3 length equals 16 residues. CDR1 and CDR2 (germline): SGHTA, FQGNSA.

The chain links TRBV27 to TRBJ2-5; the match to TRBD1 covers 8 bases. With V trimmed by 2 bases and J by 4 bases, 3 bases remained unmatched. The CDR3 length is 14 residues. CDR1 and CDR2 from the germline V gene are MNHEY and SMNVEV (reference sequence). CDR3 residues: CASSLQGARETQYF. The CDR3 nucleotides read TGTGCCAGCAGTTTACAGGGGGCGCGAGAGACCCAGTACTTC.

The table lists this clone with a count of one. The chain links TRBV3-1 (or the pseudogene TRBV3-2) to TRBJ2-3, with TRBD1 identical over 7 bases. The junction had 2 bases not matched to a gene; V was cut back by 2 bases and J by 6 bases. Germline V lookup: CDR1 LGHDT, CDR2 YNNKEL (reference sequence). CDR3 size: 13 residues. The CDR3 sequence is CASSQRGRDTQYF. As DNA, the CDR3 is TGTGCCAGCAGCCAAAGGGGGCGGGATACGCAGTATTTT.